The clone carrying this T cell receptor (beta chain) is a singleton in its sample. Its specificity is unknown. Trimming took 4 bases from V and 5 from J; bases not matched to a gene: 7. CDR3 size: 15 residues. Germline V CDR1 and CDR2: SGHDT, YYEEEE. The entry originates in a study of response to subunit inactivated influenza vaccine. Each CDR3 protein is one row after TCRdb ran MiXCR on the RT-PCR reads. The sample yields about 700,000 distinct CDR3 sequences, 15% to 18% seen once. Study conclusions and caveats: Authors suggested few new T cells are recruited by each seasonal influenza vaccination.

The receptor was derived from a man over 45 who received an inactivated influenza vaccine. This chain connects TRBV5-6 to TRBJ2-5; 11 bases fit TRBD2. The sequencing used PBMCs from blood, collected 11 to 12 days after vaccination. The DNA of the CDR3 is TGTGCCAGCAGCGCAACTAGCGGGAGCTGGGAGACCCAGTACTTC. Protein: CASSATSGSWETQYF.